A single sample is the source of the 23 T cell receptor beta chains below, sequenced in a study of blood T cell repertoires in COVID-19. The protocol was immunoSEQ multiplex PCR, while the TCRdb copy is restricted to in-frame clones and leaves out a portion. This sample has approximately 150,000 clones, with roughly four fifths found just once. Sequenced sample: peripheral blood. The source is a human donor in a cohort sampled during active COVID-19.

The chain carries TRBV6-5 and TRBJ2-3; TRBD2 aligns across 11 bases. CDR1 MNHEY and CDR2 SVGAGI come from the germline V gene. The CDR3 consists of 16 residues. J was trimmed by 6 bases and V by 2 bases; bases with no gene match: 7. The CDR3 nucleotides read TGTGCCAGCAGTTACGGTGTACTAGCGGGAGTTGATACGCAGTATTTT. This codes for CASSYGVLAGVDTQYF.

This chain joins TRBV9 and TRBJ1-5; D possibly corresponds to TRBD1 (5 bases). This CDR3 is 14 amino acids long. Trimming took 1 base from V and 3 from J, leaving 8 bases between them. Germline CDR1 SGDLS, CDR2 YYNGEE. Here the CDR3 reads CASSVTDNNQPQHF. CDR3 in DNA: TGTGCCAGCAGCGTAACGGACAACAATCAGCCCCAGCATTTT.

The chain combines TRBV1 with TRBJ2-1; the DNA was not compared with TRBD2, the D call given in the table. TRBV1 is given as a pseudogene. The CDR3 has 13 amino acids. The DNA of the CDR3 is TGCACCACCCCCGGGGGGGGGTACAATGAGCAGTTCTTC. Translating gives CTTPGGGYNEQFF.

The chain recombines TRBV25-1 with TRBJ2-5; maybe TRBD2 (5 bases). The CDR3 extends over 17 amino acids. V was clipped by 4 bases and J by 5 bases, with 23 bases between them. Germline loops: CDR1 MGHDK, CDR2 SYGVNS. The CDR3 coding sequence is TGTGCCAGCAGTGGGGGAGCACTAACTTTAAACGGGGAGACCCAGTACTTC. Its translation: CASSGGALTLNGETQYF.

This chain joins TRBV2 and TRBJ2-1; 15 bases line up with TRBD2. With 4 bases clipped from V and 6 bases from J, the junction kept 1 base outside the gene matches. CDR1 SNHLY and CDR2 FYNNEI come from the germline V gene. This CDR3 is built from 15 residues. The CDR3 DNA reads as TGTGCCAGCAGTGGGGGACTAGCGGGGGGCAATGAGCAGTTCTTC. Amino acid sequence: CASSGGLAGGNEQFF.

The rearrangement links TRBV12-3 or TRBV12-4 to TRBJ2-7, with TRBD2 as a possible D gene (6 bases). This CDR3 contains 13 residues. V shed 5 bases and J shed 3 bases, with 11 bases lying between them. The DNA for the CDR3 is TGTGCCAGCAGTCCGACTAGAAACTACGAGCAGTACTTC. Residues: CASSPTRNYEQYF.

The gene calls are TRBV30 and TRBJ1-3; D might be TRBD1 (5 bases). Between the trimmed V and J ends, which lost 3 bases and 9 bases, there was a span of 12 bases. The CDR3 runs 12 residues. The germline V gene encodes CDR1 GTSNPN and CDR2 SVGIG (reference sequence). The CDR3 DNA reads TGTGCCTGGAGGGGGCTCTACGGCACCATATATTTT. The encoded protein is CAWRGLYGTIYF.

The table lists this clone with many counts. The gene calls are TRBV29-1 and TRBJ2-3, with 12 bases lining up with TRBD2. Germline lookup yields CDR1 SQVTM and CDR2 ANQGSEA. V was clipped by 5 bases and J by 3 bases; unmatched bases: 3. This CDR3 spans 14 amino acids. The DNA of the CDR3 is TGCAGCGTTAGGACTAGCGGGATAACAGATACGCAGTATTTT. The encoded protein is CSVRTSGITDTQYF.

The rearrangement uses TRBV28 and TRBJ1-2, with D maybe TRBD1 (5 bases). This CDR3 is built from 13 residues. Germline CDR1 MDHEN, CDR2 SYDVKM. V shed 1 base and J shed 6 bases, with 9 bases lying between them. The CDR3 spells CASSLFGRDGYTF. The CDR3, as DNA: TGTGCCAGCAGTTTATTCGGCAGGGATGGCTACACCTTC.

This clone has only one observation. The chain combines TRBV6-5 with TRBJ1-3; 8 bases fit TRBD1. Looked up from germline, CDR1 is MNHEY and CDR2 is SVGAGI. V lost 9 bases to trimming and J lost 2 bases; unmatched junction nucleotides: 9. The CDR3 extends over 15 amino acids. The CDR3 is CASRGAGGTGNTIYF. CDR3 nucleotides: TGTGCCAGTCGGGGGGCAGGGGGCACTGGAAACACCATATATTTT.

The J gene is TRBJ2-7, the V gene TRBV18, with 10 nucleotides matching TRBD2. The CDR3 is made up of 17 amino acids. Germline values: CDR1 KGHSH, CDR2 LQKENI. Unmatched junction bases numbered 9, after V lost 2 bases and J lost 2 bases. CDR3 sequence: CASSPGKRGGLAYEQYF. The DNA of the CDR3 is TGTGCCAGCTCACCAGGGAAGCGGGGGGGGCTGGCCTACGAGCAGTACTTC.

This clone showed up just once. CDR3 nucleotide sequence: TGTGCCTGCTCTATTAGCAATCAGCCCCAGCATTTT. Protein sequence: CACSISNQPQHF. The chain employs TRBV30 and TRBJ1-5; the D is unclear. CDR1 is GTSNPN and CDR2 is SVGIG in the germline V gene (reference sequence). The CDR3 spans 12 residues. V dropped 6 bases and J dropped 0 bases, with 6 bases sitting between them.

This clone was seen a single time. The chain employs TRBV7-2 and TRBJ2-1; tentatively, D is TRBD2 (6 bases). Trimming took off 5 bases at V and 10 bases at J, with 21 bases between the two ends. In germline, CDR1 is SGHTA, CDR2 FQGNSA. The length of the CDR3 is 15 residues. The CDR3 here is CASSPSGKGGREQFF. CDR3 coding DNA: TGTGCCAGCAGCCCCTCCGGTAAGGGAGGAAGGGAGCAGTTCTTC.

This clone has a single count. The rearrangement uses TRBV29-1 and TRBJ2-7; tentatively, D is TRBD1 (6 bases). Deletions cut 7 bases from V and 3 bases from J, with 16 bases between. This CDR3 contains 13 residues. From germline, CDR1 is SQVTM and CDR2 ANQGSEA. DNA of the CDR3: TGCAGCGCCTCGTCCGGCAGGGGCTACGAGCAGTACTTC. Residues: CSASSGRGYEQYF.

V is TRBV19 and J is TRBJ1-2; 8 bases are a match to TRBD1. V was pared by 8 bases and J by 8 bases, with 7 bases of the junction left unmatched. CDR1 LNHDA and CDR2 SQIVND come from the germline V gene (reference sequence). The CDR3 has 12 amino acids. As DNA, the CDR3 is TGTGCCAGTTCAAGCAGGGGGCAAGGCTACACCTTC. Translated: CASSSRGQGYTF.

The chain employs TRBV7-3 and TRBJ2-1, with 7 bases matching TRBD2. Germline-derived CDR1 and CDR2 are SGHTA and FQGTGA. CDR3 length equals 17 residues. With V trimmed by 2 bases and J by 7 bases, 14 bases remained unmatched. The CDR3 reads CASSLAAGRGSTNEQFF. The CDR3 DNA sequence: TGTGCCAGCAGCTTAGCTGCGGGGAGGGGCAGTACAAATGAGCAGTTCTTC.

The chain's CDR3 is CASSEHRQGAAGELFF. The CDR3 DNA reads TGTGCCAGCAGTGAGCATCGTCAGGGGGCGGCCGGGGAGCTGTTTTTT. This sequence joins TRBV6-1 and TRBJ2-2; 8 positions agree with TRBD1. The ends lost 3 bases at V and 6 bases at J; junction bases unmatched: 9. Germline CDR1 reads MNHNS; CDR2 reads SASEGT. The CDR3 totals 16 residues.

The chain combines TRBV18 with TRBJ1-2; weak D call: TRBD1 (5 bases). The CDR3 covers 16 residues. Trimming took off 1 base at V and 1 base at J, with 13 bases between the two ends. CDR1 KGHSH and CDR2 LQKENI come from the germline V gene. The chain's CDR3 is CASSPQTGMGNYGYTF. The CDR3 nucleotides are TGTGCCAGCTCACCACAAACAGGAATGGGTAACTATGGCTACACCTTC.

V and J are TRBV6-5 and TRBJ2-5, with 8 bases fitting TRBD1. The CDR3 totals 14 residues. Trimming cost V 0 bases and J 5 bases; bases outside gene matches: 2. Germline V gene sequence: CDR1 MNHEY, CDR2 SVGAGI. The CDR3 DNA reads as TGTGCCAGCAGTTACTCGTACAGGGGGGAGACCCAGTACTTC. Residues: CASSYSYRGETQYF.

This chain joins TRBV15 and TRBJ1-1; 9 nucleotides match TRBD1. Germline lookup yields CDR1 LNHNV and CDR2 YYDKDF (reference sequence). The ends lost 2 bases at V and 3 bases at J; junction bases unmatched: 22. The CDR3 length is 21 residues. The CDR3 reads CATSRPLTGTGIGLKDTEAFF. CDR3 coding DNA: TGTGCCACCAGCAGACCCTTAACCGGGACAGGGATAGGATTAAAAGACACTGAAGCTTTCTTT.

The chain joins TRBV7-8 to TRBJ1-4; D possibly corresponds to TRBD1 (6 bases). The CDR3 is 13 residues long. Trimming pared 4 bases from V and 12 bases from J, leaving 15 bases between. In germline, CDR1 is SGHVS, CDR2 FQNEAQ. The CDR3 sequence is CASSSGRQEELFF. CDR3 sequence (DNA): TGTGCCAGCAGCTCAGGACGACAGGAGGAACTGTTTTTT.

Here the CDR3 DNA reads TGTGCCAGCAGACGAGGACAGGGGTCCCAACTCTATGGCTACACCTTC. Amino acid sequence: CASRRGQGSQLYGYTF. This chain connects TRBV28 to TRBJ1-2; 9 bases fit TRBD1. With V trimmed by 6 bases and J by 4 bases, 12 bases remained unmatched. The CDR3 is 16 amino acids. Germline assignment: CDR1 MDHEN and CDR2 SYDVKM.

The V and J genes are TRBV9 and TRBJ2-5, with D possibly TRBD2 on 6 matching bases. Germline V gene lookup returns CDR1 SGDLS and CDR2 YYNGEE. With 4 bases removed from V and 0 bases from J, the gap between germline ends came to 10 bases. The CDR3 extends over 14 amino acids. The CDR3 DNA reads as TGTGCCAGCAGCCCCGGGACTTACCAAGAGACCCAGTACTTC. Protein sequence: CASSPGTYQETQYF.